The sequence of this T cell receptor beta chain was determined in a study of Ad26.COV2.S vaccination and SARS-CoV-2 variants. Some clones are missing from TCRdb's copy, which holds only in-frame ones; the method was immunoSEQ multiplex PCR. The sample records more than 400,000 clones, 92% being singletons. Treatment given: roughly 18 received Ad26.COV2.S at low or high dose, single or two shots; 5 received placebo; per-sample allocation not given. Following the first vaccine or placebo injection, samples were taken on day 63. A few counts support this clone. CDR3 length: 14 residues. Per the germline V gene, CDR1 is MNHNY and CDR2 is SVGAGI (reference sequence). Deletions cut 2 bases from V and 2 bases from J, with 10 bases between.

The origin of this receptor is a person between 18 and 60 years old who received the Ad26.COV2.S COVID-19 vaccine or a placebo. This material consisted of peripheral blood, taken in a trial of Ad26.COV2.S vaccine versus placebo. The chain is built from TRBV6-6 and TRBJ2-7, with D hard to call. The CDR3 sequence: CASSYRQVPYEQYF. In nucleotides, the CDR3 is TGTGCCAGCAGTTACAGACAAGTCCCCTACGAGCAGTACTTC.